The rows below give T cell receptor beta chains drawn from one sample of a study of blood T cell repertoires in COVID-19. Method: immunoSEQ multiplex PCR; TCRdb's copy keeps in-frame clones and lacks some. The table records about 250,000 clones, 88% of them present only once. The sequenced sample consisted of PBMCs or T cells enriched from blood (not recorded which). These receptors originate from a woman between 50 and 59 years old who had recovered from COVID-19. Each CDR3 is given with its conserved first and last residue. A D gene is named only where the DNA matches it firmly. Only part of the rows carry a size: once, few, many, or a class if the clone is expanded.

>.|TRBD2|TRBV15|TRBJ2-3
CATSIPGTRRTDTQYF
TGTGCCACCAGCATCCCCGGGACTAGACGGACAGATACGCAGTATTTT
>.|.|TRBV28|TRBJ1-4
CASSGGLTTNEKLFF
TGTGCCAGCAGCGGAGGCCTTACAACTAATGAAAAACTGTTTTTT
>.|TRBD1|TRBV25-1|TRBJ1-2
CASSEYGDRGRRGYTF
TGTGCCAGCAGTGAATACGGGGACAGGGGGCGGCGGGGCTACACCTTC
>.|.|TRBV24-1|TRBJ2-2
CATSDSGAGELFF
TGTGCCACCAGTGATTCGGGGGCCGGGGAGCTGTTTTTT
>.|TRBD1|TRBV11-3|TRBJ2-1
CASSLIPGGLNEQFF
TGTGCCAGCAGCTTAATCCCAGGGGGCCTGAATGAGCAGTTCTTC
>.|TRBD1|TRBV7-2|TRBJ1-1
CASSYDRGWDTEAFF
TGTGCCAGCAGCTACGACAGGGGCTGGGACACTGAAGCTTTCTTT
>once|TRBD1|TRBV7-2|TRBJ2-3
CASSPYRDRPTDTQYF
TGTGCCAGCAGCCCATACCGGGACAGGCCCACAGATACGCAGTATTTT
>.|.|TRBV14|TRBJ2-7
CASSLRTTAEQYF
TGTGCCAGCAGCCTCAGGACAACAGCCGAGCAGTACTTC
>.|TRBD1|TRBV25-1|TRBJ2-2
CASRDRPTGELFF
TGTGCCAGCAGGGACAGGCCAACCGGGGAGCTGTTTTTT
>.|.|TRBV6-5|TRBJ1-3
CASRGRAETGNTIYF
TGTGCCAGCAGGGGGAGGGCAGAAACTGGAAACACCATATATTTT
>few|.|TRBV24-1|TRBJ1-1
CATSDHAPGSEAFF
TGTGCCACCAGTGACCACGCGCCAGGCTCTGAAGCTTTCTTT
>few|TRBD2|TRBV4-1|TRBJ2-1
CASSQSSGLAGQNEQFF
TGCGCCAGCAGCCAATCGTCCGGACTAGCGGGACAGAATGAGCAGTTCTTC
>.|.|TRBV6-2/TRBV6-3|TRBJ1-1
CASSYWQGTEAFF
TGTGCCAGCAGTTACTGGCAGGGGACTGAAGCTTTCTTT
>.|TRBD1|TRBV28|TRBJ1-4
CASSFLGTETNEKLFF
TGTGCCAGCAGTTTCCTCGGGACAGAAACTAATGAAAAACTGTTTTTT
>.|TRBD1|TRBV11-2|TRBJ2-2
CASSSRQGGRNTGELFF
TGTGCCAGCAGCTCCCGCCAAGGGGGCAGGAACACCGGGGAGCTGTTTTTT
>.|TRBD2|TRBV7-9|TRBJ2-2
CASSSGLAGRTGELFF
TGTGCCAGCAGCTCGGGACTAGCGGGAAGGACCGGGGAGCTGTTTTTT
>once|.|TRBV28|TRBJ1-2
CASGHRGYTF
TGTGCCAGCGGTCACAGGGGCTACACCTTC
>.|.|TRBV4-2|TRBJ1-5
CASSQDLQGSQPQHF
TGTGCCAGCAGCCAAGATCTACAGGGATCTCAGCCCCAGCATTTT
>.|TRBD2|TRBV18|TRBJ2-1
CASSSGSGRNNEQFF
TGTGCCAGCTCCTCGGGGAGCGGGAGAAATAATGAGCAGTTCTTC
>.|.|TRBV7-2|TRBJ1-1
CASSSRTTTANTEAFF
TGTGCCAGCAGCTCTAGAACCACGACAGCGAACACTGAAGCTTTCTTT
>.|.|TRBV12-3/TRBV12-4|TRBJ1-3
CASSLGGGNTIYF
TGTGCCAGCAGTTTGGGAGGGGGGAACACCATATATTTT
>.|.|TRBV7-7|TRBJ2-1
CASSLGGTSNYEQFF
TGTGCTAGCAGCTTAGGCGGGACTTCAAACTATGAGCAGTTCTTC
>.|.|TRBV30|TRBJ1-6
CAWSAPGRSPLHF
TGTGCCTGGAGCGCACCGGGGAGGTCACCCCTCCACTTT
>once|.|TRBV6-2/TRBV6-3|TRBJ2-7
CASSSLDSWEQYF
TGTGCCAGCAGTTCCCTGGACTCGTGGGAGCAGTACTTC
>.|.|TRBV5-1|TRBJ2-7
CASSFDYYEQYF
TGCGCCAGCAGCTTTGACTACTACGAGCAGTACTTC
>.|TRBD2|TRBV11-2|TRBJ2-7
CASSFRSGRAYEQYF
TGTGCCAGCAGCTTCCGAAGCGGGAGGGCCTACGAGCAGTACTTC
>.|TRBD2|TRBV6-5|TRBJ2-3
CASRGSGRRTDTQYF
TGTGCCAGCAGGGGTAGCGGGAGGCGCACAGATACGCAGTATTTT
>.|.|TRBV30|TRBJ1-1
CAWSVGVGKNTEAFF
TGTGCCTGGAGTGTAGGAGTCGGCAAGAACACTGAAGCTTTCTTT
>.|TRBD2|TRBV4-2|TRBJ2-1
CASSQKIPGLADLPGNEQFF
TGTGCCAGCAGCCAAAAAATACCGGGACTAGCGGATTTACCGGGGAATGAGCAGTTCTTC
>.|.|TRBV28|TRBJ1-1
CASNFEPLNTEAFF
TGTGCCAGCAATTTTGAGCCTTTGAACACTGAAGCTTTCTTT
>.|.|TRBV6-1|TRBJ2-3
CASSEFGQSTDTQYF
TGTGCCAGCAGTGAATTTGGACAGAGCACAGATACGCAGTATTTT
>.|TRBD2|TRBV19|TRBJ2-2
CASSKIRTSGRANTGELFF
TGTGCCAGTAGTAAAATTCGGACTAGCGGGAGGGCAAACACCGGGGAGCTGTTTTTT
>.|.|TRBV9|TRBJ2-3
CASSASLRDSFHTQYF
TGTGCCAGCAGCGCAAGCCTCCGGGACTCGTTCCATACGCAGTATTTT
>.|TRBD1|TRBV7-3|TRBJ2-3
CASSSTGFTDTQYF
TGTGCCAGCAGCTCGACAGGGTTCACAGATACGCAGTATTTT
>.|.|TRBV7-2|TRBJ1-1
CASSFPGVISDAFF
TGTGCCAGCAGCTTTCCAGGGGTGATTAGTGATGCTTTCTTT
>.|TRBD1|TRBV6-5|TRBJ1-5
CASRMGQGNQPQHF
TGTGCCAGCAGAATGGGACAGGGAAATCAGCCCCAGCATTTT
>.|TRBD2|TRBV11-3|TRBJ2-1
CASSLGSLAGGAHNEQFF
TGTGCCAGCAGCTTAGGATCGTTAGCGGGCGGGGCCCACAATGAGCAGTTCTTC
>.|.|TRBV19|TRBJ1-1
CASRQEVAGTEAFF
TGTGCCAGTAGACAGGAAGTCGCCGGCACTGAAGCTTTCTTT
>.|.|TRBV28|TRBJ1-3
CASTWGGSGNTIYF
TGTGCCAGCACCTGGGGCGGCTCTGGAAACACCATATATTTT
>.|TRBD2|TRBV24-1|TRBJ2-1
CATSDYSGRPYNEQFF
TGTGCCACCAGTGACTATAGCGGGAGACCGTACAATGAGCAGTTCTTC
>.|.|TRBV11-1|TRBJ2-5
CASSLGSFPETQYF
TGTGCCAGCAGCTTAGGCAGTTTCCCCGAGACCCAGTACTTC
>.|.|TRBV27|TRBJ1-2
CASSLSGGKRGYTF
TGTGCCAGCAGTTTATCGGGCGGGAAGAGGGGCTACACCTTC
>.|TRBD1|TRBV11-2|TRBJ2-7
CASSLVLLPGQGDYEQYF
TGTGCCAGCAGCTTAGTTCTTTTACCGGGACAGGGAGACTACGAGCAGTACTTC
>.|TRBD1|TRBV30|TRBJ1-1
CAWSVRGRRGTEAFF
TGTGCCTGGAGTGTAAGGGGGCGCCGGGGCACTGAAGCTTTCTTT
>few|TRBD1|TRBV3-1/TRBV3-2|TRBJ2-7
CASSSQKQGAASSYEQYF
TGTGCCAGCAGCAGCCAGAAACAGGGGGCTGCCAGCTCCTACGAGCAGTACTTC
>.|TRBD1|TRBV30|TRBJ1-4
CAWDRGTNEKLFF
TGTGCCTGGGACAGGGGAACTAATGAAAAACTGTTTTTT
>.|TRBD2|TRBV15|TRBJ2-7
CATSRLAGGVYEQYF
TGTGCCACCAGCAGGTTAGCGGGTGGAGTCTACGAGCAGTACTTC
>.|.|TRBV5-1|TRBJ2-7
CASSLDSGVYEQYF
TGCGCCAGCAGCTTGGACTCGGGAGTCTACGAGCAGTACTTC
>.|TRBD1|TRBV4-3|TRBJ2-2
CASSLETGEATGELFF
TGCGCCAGCAGCCTTGAAACAGGGGAAGCGACCGGGGAGCTGTTTTTT
>.|TRBD1|TRBV28|TRBJ1-6
CASSPYWTGEGVSYNSPLHF
TGTGCCAGCAGTCCCTACTGGACAGGGGAAGGGGTCTCCTATAATTCACCCCTCCACTTT
>.|.|TRBV19|TRBJ1-1
CASSIGPRGVNTEAFF
TGTGCCAGTAGTATAGGCCCCCGGGGGGTTAACACTGAAGCTTTCTTT
>.|TRBD1|TRBV5-1|TRBJ1-1
CASSLSGGRTEAFF
TGCGCCAGCAGCTTGTCAGGGGGTCGAACTGAAGCTTTCTTT
>.|.|TRBV2|TRBJ1-1
CASSSLPGNTEAFF
TGTGCCAGCAGTTCTCTTCCGGGAAACACTGAAGCTTTCTTT